This entry lists 20 T cell receptor beta chains sequenced from one sample in a study of blood T cell repertoires in COVID-19. Sequencing was performed with immunoSEQ multiplex PCR; in TCRdb, only in-frame clones are kept and a portion is missing. The table records about 80,000 clones, almost 85% of them present only once. Source material: peripheral blood. All receptors come from a human donor in a cohort sampled during active COVID-19.

The V gene is TRBV6-5, the J gene TRBJ2-7, with TRBD1 matching over 9 bases. J was trimmed by 7 bases and V by 2 bases; bases with no gene match: 6. CDR3 length equals 14 residues. Per germline, CDR1 MNHEY and CDR2 SVGAGI. CDR3 sequence reads: CASSYGDRVEEQYF. The CDR3 DNA follows: TGTGCCAGCAGTTACGGGGACAGGGTGGAGGAGCAGTACTTC.

This clone was detected ten times or more. The gene calls are TRBV7-2 and TRBJ2-7; tentative D call: TRBD2 (7 bases). The germline CDR1 and CDR2 sequences are SGHTA and FQGNSA. With 3 bases removed from V and 6 bases from J, the gap between germline ends came to 15 bases. This CDR3 spans 14 amino acids. CDR3: CASSFGGQGLEQYF. In nucleotides, the CDR3 is TGTGCCAGCAGCTTCGGGGGGCAAGGTCTCGAGCAGTACTTC.

The V gene is TRBV3-1 (or the pseudogene TRBV3-2), the J gene TRBJ2-4; no firm D call. V was cut by 4 bases and J by 0 bases, with 7 bases left in between. The length of the CDR3 is 14 residues. The germline V gene has CDR1 LGHDT and CDR2 YNNKEL (reference sequence). CDR3 region: CASSLLLAKNIQYF. CDR3 sequence (DNA): TGTGCCAGCAGCCTTCTACTAGCCAAAAACATTCAGTACTTC.

The chain employs TRBV6-5 and TRBJ1-3; perhaps TRBD1 as D (5 bases). V lost 9 bases and J lost 1, with 13 bases in between. This CDR3 is built from 14 residues. Germline V CDR1 and CDR2: MNHEY, SVGAGI. This CDR3 is CASYRRGSGNTIYF. The CDR3 bases are TGTGCCAGTTACCGAAGGGGATCTGGAAACACCATATATTTT.

This chain joins TRBV19 and TRBJ2-1, with 10 positions matching TRBD2. Germline V gene sequence: CDR1 LNHDA, CDR2 SQIVND (reference sequence). V dropped 7 bases and J dropped 2; count of bases not matched to a gene: 8. The CDR3 runs 16 residues. The CDR3 region is CASTKIAGGPYNEQFF. The DNA of the CDR3 is TGTGCCAGTACCAAAATAGCGGGGGGCCCCTACAATGAGCAGTTCTTC.

This clone was counted only a few times. This sequence joins TRBV12-3 or TRBV12-4 and TRBJ1-2; D remains ambiguous. The CDR3 length is 13 residues. Between the trimmed V and J ends, which lost 6 bases and 4 bases, there was a span of 12 bases. CDR3 in DNA: TGTGCCAGCAGGTCACCGGGTGGCTATGGCTACACCTTC. Its protein is CASRSPGGYGYTF.

The chain recombines TRBV12-3 or TRBV12-4 with TRBJ1-5; no definite D call. The CDR3 has 13 amino acids. Trimming shortened V by 3 bases and J by 5 bases, and 8 bases separated the two germline ends. The CDR3 nucleotides read TGTGCCAGCAGTTTTCGTAGAGATCAGCCCCAGCATTTT. Its protein is CASSFRRDQPQHF.

As for this clone: One junction end does not reproduce the germline sequence, and a read error may be involved. The V gene is TRBV7-6, the J gene TRBJ1-1; 7 bases map to TRBD1. CDR3 length: 13 residues. Germline V gene data show CDR1 as SGHVS and CDR2 as FNYEAQ. The CDR3, as DNA: TGTGCCAGCAGCTCCCTCCAGGGGGTTGAAACTTTCTTT. Its translation: CASSSLQGVETFF.

The V gene is TRBV2, the J gene TRBJ1-2, with a weak D call TRBD1 (5 bases). Germline V gene lookup returns CDR1 SNHLY and CDR2 FYNNEI. Trimming took 2 bases from V and 1 from J, leaving 14 bases between them. This CDR3 spans 16 amino acids. Here the CDR3 DNA reads TGTGCCAGCAGTGAATTCTCCGGGGACTTTAACTATGGCTACACCTTC. It specifies CASSEFSGDFNYGYTF.

The rearrangement joins TRBV19 to TRBJ2-1; 7 positions match TRBD2. CDR3 length: 13 amino acids. The V and J ends lost 8 bases and 4 bases, in that order; junction bases with no gene match: 5. Germline CDR1 is LNHDA and CDR2 is SQIVND (reference sequence). The CDR3 DNA reads as TGTGCCAGTGCCAGCGGGGCATACAATGAGCAGTTCTTC. Protein product: CASASGAYNEQFF.

V and J are TRBV24-1 and TRBJ1-3, with D perhaps matching TRBD1 (5 bases). The CDR3 is 20 amino acids. Per germline, CDR1 KGHDR and CDR2 SFDVKD. The ends were cut back, 4 bases at V and 3 bases at J, with 27 bases in the middle. CDR3: CATSDCLLDTAIAGGNTIYF. The CDR3 DNA reads as TGTGCCACCAGTGACTGTTTGTTGGACACAGCCATAGCTGGTGGAAACACCATATATTTT.

The chain couples TRBV7-3 to TRBJ1-3; D is unclear. Germline CDR1 and CDR2: SGHTA and FQGTGA. The CDR3 has 13 residues. The V end lost 3 bases, the J end lost 2 bases, and 5 bases lay between the germline ends. As DNA, the CDR3 is TGTGCCAGCAGCTTGAGTACTGGAAACACCATATATTTT. Its protein is CASSLSTGNTIYF. The full variable domain, in which reference TRBV7-3 and TRBJ1-3 provide the parts outside the CDR3, is GAGVSQTPSNKVTEKGKYVELRCDPISGHTALYWYRQSLGQGPEFLIYFQGTGAADDSGLPNDRFFAVRPEGSVSTLKIQRTERGDSAVYLCASSLSTGNTIYFGEGSWLTVV.

This chain joins TRBV5-4 and TRBJ2-3, with 9 bases lining up with TRBD2. The CDR3 is 15 amino acids. From germline, CDR1 is SGHNT and CDR2 YYREEE (reference sequence). With 6 bases clipped from V and 1 base from J, the junction kept 6 bases outside the gene matches. CDR3 coding DNA: TGTGCCAGCACCCTAAAGCGGGGGGGCACAGATACGCAGTATTTT. It encodes CASTLKRGGTDTQYF.

This chain uses TRBV19 with TRBJ2-7; 11 bases agree with TRBD2. V was pared by 7 bases and J by 1 base, with 6 bases of the junction left unmatched. The CDR3 spans 15 residues. CDR1 and CDR2 from the germline V gene are LNHDA and SQIVND (reference sequence). The CDR3 DNA reads TGTGCCAGTACCCCGGGACTAGCGGCGTCCTACGAGCAGTACTTC. Protein product: CASTPGLAASYEQYF. Complete variable domain (other parts from reference TRBV19 and TRBJ2-7): DGGITQSPKYLFRKEGQNVTLSCEQNLNHDAMYWYRQDPGQGLRLIYYSQIVNDFQKGDIAEGYSVSREKKESFPLTVTSAQKNPTAFYLCASTPGLAASYEQYFGPGTRLTVT.

CDR3 nucleotide sequence: TGTGCCAGCAGGACAGGGAATTCACCCCTCCACTTT. Residues: CASRTGNSPLHF. The V and J genes are TRBV6-6 and TRBJ1-6; 7 bases line up with TRBD1. Germline lookup yields CDR1 MNHNY and CDR2 SVGAGI (reference sequence). After removal of 6 bases from V and 7 bases from J, the junction contained 0 bases not matched to a gene. The CDR3 has 12 amino acids.

The chain uses TRBV28 and TRBJ1-3, with D possibly being TRBD1 (5 bases). CDR3 length equals 14 residues. Trimming stripped 6 bases from V and 0 bases from J, with 9 bases between. Germline V gene lookup returns CDR1 MDHEN and CDR2 SYDVKM. For the CDR3, the DNA is TGTGCCAGCAGAGAGGGACTCTCTGGAAACACCATATATTTT. Encoded protein: CASREGLSGNTIYF.

This clone has only a few counts. The chain links TRBV7-3 to TRBJ2-1; tentatively, D is TRBD1 (6 bases). The CDR3 length is 15 residues. Trimming shortened V by 4 bases and J by 4 bases, and 14 bases separated the two germline ends. Germline V gene data show CDR1 as SGHTA and CDR2 as FQGTGA. CDR3 nucleotide sequence: TGTGCCAGCAGCTCGAACACGGGACAATACAATGAGCAGTTCTTC. It is translated as CASSSNTGQYNEQFF.

The J gene is TRBJ2-3, the V gene TRBV29-1, with a weak D call TRBD2 (5 bases). This CDR3 is 13 amino acids long. CDR1 is SQVTM, CDR2 ANQGSEA, per germline. V gave up 1 base and J gave up 4 bases, with 9 bases separating them. This chain's CDR3 is CSVEVGGADTQYF. The CDR3 DNA reads as TGCAGCGTTGAAGTCGGAGGCGCAGATACGCAGTATTTT.

The chain uses TRBV19 and TRBJ1-2, with TRBD1 identical over 8 bases. V lost 6 bases and J lost 4; bases outside the gene matches: 10. Germline V lookup: CDR1 LNHDA, CDR2 SQIVND (reference sequence). The length of the CDR3 is 15 residues. CDR3 loop: CASRPDRETRYGYTF. CDR3 coding DNA: TGTGCCAGTAGGCCGGACAGGGAAACCCGCTATGGCTACACCTTC.

The genes are TRBV3-1 (or the pseudogene TRBV3-2) and TRBJ2-5, with D tentatively TRBD2 (6 bases). CDR3 size: 15 residues. The germline V and J ends were trimmed by 6 bases and 1 base, with 15 bases remaining between them. CDR1 LGHDT and CDR2 YNNKEL come from the germline V gene (reference sequence). CDR3 coding DNA: TGTGCCAGCAGTTGGGCCTTTAGCGGCCAAGAGACCCAGTACTTC. This encodes CASSWAFSGQETQYF.